Listed here are 3 T cell receptor beta chains from one sample, sequenced in a study of blood T cell repertoires in COVID-19. The protocol was immunoSEQ multiplex PCR, while the TCRdb copy is restricted to in-frame clones and leaves out a portion. The data hold 140,000 to 150,000 clones, with roughly 90% observed a single time. The sequenced sample consisted of PBMCs or T cells enriched from blood (not recorded which). The receptors were gathered from a man aged 50-59 years who had recovered from COVID-19.

This chain connects TRBV27 to TRBJ2-5; the D is unclear. The CDR3 contains 13 residues. Trimming removed 5 bases from V and 1 base from J, with 8 bases in between. From germline, CDR1 is MNHEY and CDR2 SMNVEV (reference sequence). Written as DNA, the CDR3 is TGTGCCAGCAGTGTACAGCTCCAAGAGACCCAGTACTTC. This translates into CASSVQLQETQYF.

V usage is TRBV5-4 and J usage is TRBJ1-3; 8 bases map to TRBD1. The CDR3 sequence is 16 residues long. The J segment lost 0 bases and the V segment lost 4 bases, leaving 6 bases of the junction unmatched. In germline, CDR1 is SGHNT, CDR2 YYREEE (reference sequence). CDR3 nucleotides: TGTGCCAGCAGCCCGACAGGGGCCCACTCTGGAAACACCATATATTTT. Residues: CASSPTGAHSGNTIYF.

This clone was seen only once. The chain combines TRBV7-2 with TRBJ2-7; unclear D gene. Trimming left V 1 base short and J 6 bases short, with 10 bases between. The CDR3 sequence is 13 residues long. CDR1 and CDR2 (germline): SGHTA, FQGNSA. CDR3 DNA: TGTGCCAGCAGCTTAGTACGCCTGCGCGAGCAGTACGTC. This sequence encodes CASSLVRLREQYV.